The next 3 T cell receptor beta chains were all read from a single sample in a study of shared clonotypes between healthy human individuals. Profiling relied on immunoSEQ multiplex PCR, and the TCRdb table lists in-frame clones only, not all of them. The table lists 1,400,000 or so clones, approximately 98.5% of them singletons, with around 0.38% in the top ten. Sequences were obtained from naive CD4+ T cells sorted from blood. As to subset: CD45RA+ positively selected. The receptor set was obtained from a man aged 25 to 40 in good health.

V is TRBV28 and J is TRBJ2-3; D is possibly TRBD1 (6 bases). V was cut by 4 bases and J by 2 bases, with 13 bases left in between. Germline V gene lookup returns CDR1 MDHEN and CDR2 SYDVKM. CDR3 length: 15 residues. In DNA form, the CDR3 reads TGTGCCAGCAGTTCTACAGGGTCCCACACAGATACGCAGTATTTT. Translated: CASSSTGSHTDTQYF.

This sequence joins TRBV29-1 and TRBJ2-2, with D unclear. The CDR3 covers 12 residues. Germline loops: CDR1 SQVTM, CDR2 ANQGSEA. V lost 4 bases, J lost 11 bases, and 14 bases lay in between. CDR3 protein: CSVGPPASELFF. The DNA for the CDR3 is TGCAGCGTTGGGCCCCCAGCATCCGAGCTGTTTTTT.

DNA of the CDR3: TGTGCCAGCAGTGAATCGAACCTTAGGGGAGAGCAGTTCTTC. Its translation is CASSESNLRGEQFF. V is TRBV25-1 and J is TRBJ2-1; TRBD1 is a possible D gene (5 bases). From germline, CDR1 is MGHDK and CDR2 SYGVNS. Trimming cost V 1 base and J 10 bases, with 14 bases left between them. This CDR3 region has 14 residues.